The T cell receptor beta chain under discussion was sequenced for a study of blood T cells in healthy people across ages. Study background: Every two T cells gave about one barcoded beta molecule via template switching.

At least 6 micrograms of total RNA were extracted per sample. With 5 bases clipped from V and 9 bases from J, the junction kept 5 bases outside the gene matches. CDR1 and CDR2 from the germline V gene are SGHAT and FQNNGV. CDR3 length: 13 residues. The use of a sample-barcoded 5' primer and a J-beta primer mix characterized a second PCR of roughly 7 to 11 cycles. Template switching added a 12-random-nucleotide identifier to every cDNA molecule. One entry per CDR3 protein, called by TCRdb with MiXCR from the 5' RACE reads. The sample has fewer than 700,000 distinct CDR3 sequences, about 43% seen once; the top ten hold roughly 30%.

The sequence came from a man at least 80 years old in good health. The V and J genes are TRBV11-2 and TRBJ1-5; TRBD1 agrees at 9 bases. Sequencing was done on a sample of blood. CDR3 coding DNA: TGTGCCAGCAGCATGGGACAGGGATGGCCCCAGCATTTT. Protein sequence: CASSMGQGWPQHF.